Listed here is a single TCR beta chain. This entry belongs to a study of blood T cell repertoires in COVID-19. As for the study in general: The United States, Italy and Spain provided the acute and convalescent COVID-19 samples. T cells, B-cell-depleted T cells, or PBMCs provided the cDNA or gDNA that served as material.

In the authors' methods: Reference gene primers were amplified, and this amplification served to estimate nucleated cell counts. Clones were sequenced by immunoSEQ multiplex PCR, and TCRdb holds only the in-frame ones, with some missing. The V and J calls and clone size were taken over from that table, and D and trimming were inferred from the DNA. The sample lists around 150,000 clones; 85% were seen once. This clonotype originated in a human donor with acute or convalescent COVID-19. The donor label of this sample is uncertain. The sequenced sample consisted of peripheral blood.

The CDR3 loop is CASRRDRGTEQFF. The CDR3 nucleotides are TGTGCCAGCAGGAGGGACAGGGGCACGGAGCAGTTCTTC. J is TRBJ2-1 and V is TRBV7-2; 10 nucleotides match TRBD1. The V gene's germline CDR1 is SGHTA and CDR2 FQGNSA. This CDR3 has 13 residues. Trimming took 6 bases from V and 10 from J; bases not matched to a gene: 6. Filled out from reference TRBV7-2 and TRBJ2-1, the complete variable domain reads GAGVSQSPSNKVTEKGKDVELRCDPISGHTALYWYRQSLGQGLEFLIYFQGNSAPDKSGLPSDRFSAERTGGSVSTLTIQRTQQEDSAVYLCASRRDRGTEQFFGPGTRLTVL.